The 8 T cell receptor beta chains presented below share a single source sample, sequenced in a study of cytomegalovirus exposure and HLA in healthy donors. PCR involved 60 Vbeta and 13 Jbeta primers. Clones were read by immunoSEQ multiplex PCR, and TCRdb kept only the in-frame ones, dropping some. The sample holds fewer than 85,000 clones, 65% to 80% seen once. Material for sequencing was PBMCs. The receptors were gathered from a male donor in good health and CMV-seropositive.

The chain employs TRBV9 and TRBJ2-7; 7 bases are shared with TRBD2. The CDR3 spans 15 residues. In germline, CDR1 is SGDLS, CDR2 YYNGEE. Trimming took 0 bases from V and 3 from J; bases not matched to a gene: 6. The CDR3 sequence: CASSVDVGGDYEQYF. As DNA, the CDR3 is TGTGCCAGCAGCGTAGATGTGGGGGGGGACTACGAGCAGTACTTC.

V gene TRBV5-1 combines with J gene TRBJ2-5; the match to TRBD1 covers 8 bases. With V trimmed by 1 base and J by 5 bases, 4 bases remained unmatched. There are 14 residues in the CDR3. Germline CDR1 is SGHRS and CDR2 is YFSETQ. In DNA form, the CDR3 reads TGCGCCAGCAGCTTGAGGGACAGGAGGGAGACCCAGTACTTC. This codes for CASSLRDRRETQYF. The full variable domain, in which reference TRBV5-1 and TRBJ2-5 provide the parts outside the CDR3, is KAGVTQTPRYLIKTRGQQVTLSCSPISGHRSVSWYQQTPGQGLQFLFEYFSETQRNKGNFPGRFSGRQFSNSRSEMNVSTLELGDSALYLCASSLRDRRETQYFGPGTRLLVL.

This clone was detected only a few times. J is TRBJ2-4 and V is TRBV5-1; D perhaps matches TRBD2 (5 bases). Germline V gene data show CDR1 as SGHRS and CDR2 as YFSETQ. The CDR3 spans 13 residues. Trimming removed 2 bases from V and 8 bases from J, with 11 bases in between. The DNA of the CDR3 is TGCGCCAGCAGCTTCGAGGGAGAGTACATTCAGTACTTC. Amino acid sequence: CASSFEGEYIQYF.

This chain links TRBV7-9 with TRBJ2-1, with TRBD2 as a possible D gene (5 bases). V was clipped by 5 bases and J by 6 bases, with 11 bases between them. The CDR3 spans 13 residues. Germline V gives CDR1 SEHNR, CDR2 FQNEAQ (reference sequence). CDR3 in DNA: TGTGCCAGCAGCCAGGCCAGCGGCAATGAGCAGTTCTTC. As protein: CASSQASGNEQFF.

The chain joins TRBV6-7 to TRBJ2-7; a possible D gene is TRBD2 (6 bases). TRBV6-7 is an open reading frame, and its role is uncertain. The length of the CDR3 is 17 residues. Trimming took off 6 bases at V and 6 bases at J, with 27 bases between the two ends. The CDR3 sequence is CASRPLPPGEVGGEQYF. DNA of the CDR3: TGTGCCAGCAGGCCCCTCCCGCCGGGAGAAGTAGGTGGCGAGCAGTACTTC.

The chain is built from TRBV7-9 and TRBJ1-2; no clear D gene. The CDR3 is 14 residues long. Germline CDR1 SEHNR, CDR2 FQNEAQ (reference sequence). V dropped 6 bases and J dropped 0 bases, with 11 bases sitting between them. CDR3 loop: CASSFSGANYGYTF. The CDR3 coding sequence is TGTGCCAGCAGTTTCTCGGGTGCTAACTATGGCTACACCTTC.

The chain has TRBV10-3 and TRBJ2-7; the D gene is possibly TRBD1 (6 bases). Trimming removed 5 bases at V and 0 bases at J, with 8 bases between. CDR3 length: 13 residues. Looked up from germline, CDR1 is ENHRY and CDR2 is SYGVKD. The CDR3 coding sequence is TGTGCCATCAGTTGGGACATCTCCTACGAGCAGTACTTC. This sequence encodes CAISWDISYEQYF.

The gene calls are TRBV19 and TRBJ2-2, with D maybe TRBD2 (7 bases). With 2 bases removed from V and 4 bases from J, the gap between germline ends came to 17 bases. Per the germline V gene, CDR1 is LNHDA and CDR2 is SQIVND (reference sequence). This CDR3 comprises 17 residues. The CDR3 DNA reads TGTGCCAGTAGTATAAGGGCCGGGGGGCCCGGCACCGGGGAGCTGTTTTTT. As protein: CASSIRAGGPGTGELFF. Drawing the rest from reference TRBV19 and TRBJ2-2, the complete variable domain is DGGITQSPKYLFRKEGQNVTLSCEQNLNHDAMYWYRQDPGQGLRLIYYSQIVNDFQKGDIAEGYSVSREKKESFPLTVTSAQKNPTAFYLCASSIRAGGPGTGELFFGEGSRLTVL.